This TCR beta chain came from a study of Ad26.COV2.S vaccination and SARS-CoV-2 variants. Study information: Sample donor was a member of the COV1001 Ad26.COV2.S trial arm. Recipients of Ad26.COV2.S got it intramuscularly, once or twice 56 days apart.

V lost 4 bases and J lost 7; bases outside the gene matches: 5. CDR1 is ENHRY, CDR2 SYGVKD, per germline. This CDR3 spans 14 amino acids. Noted treatment: some 20 received Ad26.COV2.S at low or high dose, single or two shots; 5 received placebo; per-sample allocation not given. Samples came from day 63 after the first vaccine or placebo injection. Measured with immunoSEQ multiplex PCR; TCRdb has only the in-frame clones, and not every one. The sample comprises about 440,000 clones, about nine tenths of which are singletons, and about 4.1% rests with the top ten. V gene TRBV10-3 combines with J gene TRBJ2-7; 12 bases line up with TRBD1. The source material was peripheral blood, sampled in a trial of Ad26.COV2.S vaccine versus placebo. The TCR was taken from a person between 18 and 60 years old who received the Ad26.COV2.S COVID-19 vaccine or a placebo. CDR3 DNA sequence: TGTGCCATCAGTGGGGGACAGGGGGCAAGTGAGCAGTACTTC. Translating gives CAISGGQGASEQYF.